Here is one TCR beta chain with its context. Antigen specificity is unknown. The CDR3 covers 16 residues. Trimming shortened V by 4 bases and J by 0 bases, and 15 bases separated the two germline ends. Germline V gene sequence: CDR1 SGHRS, CDR2 YFSETQ. This specimen comes from a study of CD8 T cell repertoires and HIV-1 epitope variants. Overall study context: Equal numbers of autologous T cell-negative cells presented antigen to enriched T cells.

The method was immunoSEQ multiplex PCR; TCRdb's version includes in-frame clones alone and lacks a portion of them. The sample includes fewer than 6,500 clones, approximately 65% of them seen just once. Sequenced material: cultured CD8+ T cells derived from PBMCs. The sequence was collected from a male donor with HIV. V and J are TRBV5-1 and TRBJ2-3; D is perhaps TRBD1 (6 bases). CDR3 in DNA: TGCGCCAGCAGCCGTAACTTGGACAGAAGCACAGATACGCAGTATTTT. Translating gives CASSRNLDRSTDTQYF.